Listed below are T cell receptor beta chains from one sample, sequenced in a study of blood T cell repertoires in COVID-19. Libraries were prepared by immunoSEQ multiplex PCR; TCRdb keeps only in-frame clonotypes and omits some of them. The table includes some 280,000 clones, roughly 85% detected once. Material: peripheral blood. The source is a woman aged 30 to 39 with active or convalescent COVID-19. Both conserved end residues are part of each CDR3. D genes are given only for firm matches. Size is stated for part of the rows, as once, few or many counts, or as a class when the clone is expanded.

D: TRBD1
V: TRBV5-5
J: TRBJ1-5
size: NA
CDR3: CASSLDGTAGQPQHF
DNA: TGTGCCAGCAGCTTGGATGGGACAGCAGGTCAGCCCCAGCATTTT

D: NA
V: TRBV5-4
J: TRBJ2-6
size: NA
CDR3: CASSLDGGLPVSGANVLTF
DNA: TGTGCCAGCAGCTTGGATGGCGGACTCCCCGTTTCTGGGGCCAACGTCCTGACTTTC

D: TRBD2
V: TRBV7-6
J: TRBJ2-2
size: NA
CDR3: CASSSAPQRGSTGELFF
DNA: TGTGCCAGCAGCTCCGCACCCCAGCGGGGGAGCACCGGGGAGCTGTTTTTT

D: NA
V: TRBV29-1
J: TRBJ1-2
size: NA
CDR3: CSVGGGNYGYTF
DNA: TGCAGCGTTGGGGGGGGAAACTATGGCTACACCTTC

D: TRBD1
V: TRBV7-2
J: TRBJ1-1
size: NA
CDR3: CASSKRQGAQTEAFF
DNA: TGTGCCAGCAGCAAAAGACAGGGGGCGCAAACTGAAGCTTTCTTT

D: NA
V: TRBV18
J: TRBJ2-4
size: NA
CDR3: CASSPRAGVEGNIQYF
DNA: TGTGCCAGCTCACCACGGGCAGGTGTCGAAGGTAACATTCAGTACTTC

D: NA
V: TRBV11-2
J: TRBJ2-5
size: NA
CDR3: CASSLDGETQYF
DNA: TGTGCCAGCAGCTTAGACGGGGAGACCCAGTACTTC

D: NA
V: TRBV13
J: TRBJ1-6
size: NA
CDR3: CASSRSGGGNNSPLHF
DNA: TGTGCCAGCAGCCGTTCGGGGGGGGGTAATAATTCACCCCTCCACTTT

D: NA
V: TRBV5-5
J: TRBJ1-2
size: NA
CDR3: CASSLVGGTYGYTF
DNA: TGTGCCAGCAGCTTGGTTGGCGGAACCTATGGCTACACCTTC

D: TRBD1
V: TRBV10-3
J: TRBJ1-3
size: NA
CDR3: CAISEFPGQGNTIYF
DNA: TGTGCCATCAGTGAGTTCCCGGGACAGGGAAACACCATATATTTT

D: TRBD1
V: TRBV6-5
J: TRBJ1-3
size: NA
CDR3: CASSRTGPSGNTIYF
DNA: TGTGCCAGCAGCCGGACAGGGCCCTCTGGAAACACCATATATTTT

D: NA
V: TRBV12-3/TRBV12-4
J: TRBJ2-1
size: NA
CDR3: CASTQLAYDEQFF
DNA: TGTGCCAGCACCCAACTAGCTTATGATGAGCAGTTCTTC

D: TRBD1
V: TRBV19
J: TRBJ1-1
size: NA
CDR3: CASSAPDRGRTEAFF
DNA: TGTGCCAGTAGTGCCCCCGACAGGGGACGGACTGAAGCTTTCTTT

D: NA
V: TRBV9
J: TRBJ2-2
size: NA
CDR3: CASSVGSTNTGELFF
DNA: TGTGCCAGCAGCGTAGGTTCAACGAACACCGGGGAGCTGTTTTTT

D: TRBD2
V: TRBV30
J: TRBJ2-7
size: NA
CDR3: CAWRLAGGKYEQYF
DNA: TGTGCCTGGAGACTAGCGGGGGGCAAATACGAGCAGTACTTC

D: NA
V: TRBV5-4
J: TRBJ2-1
size: NA
CDR3: CASSLSSQRSSYNEQFF
DNA: TGTGCCAGCAGCTTGTCTAGCCAGCGGAGCTCCTACAATGAGCAGTTCTTC

D: NA
V: TRBV7-2
J: TRBJ1-1
size: once
CDR3: CASTPLRGNEAFF
DNA: TGTGCCAGCACCCCATTACGGGGGAATGAAGCTTTCTTT

D: NA
V: TRBV3-1/TRBV3-2
J: TRBJ1-5
size: NA
CDR3: CASSRAGPGVSQPQHF
DNA: TGTGCCAGCAGCCGGGCCGGGCCAGGGGTGAGTCAGCCCCAGCATTTT

D: TRBD2
V: TRBV2
J: TRBJ2-3
size: NA
CDR3: CASSPRSGGLTDTQYF
DNA: TGTGCCAGCTCTCCTCGTAGCGGGGGGCTTACAGATACGCAGTATTTT

D: TRBD2
V: TRBV12-3/TRBV12-4
J: TRBJ2-7
size: NA
CDR3: CASRQAGRYEQYF
DNA: TGTGCCAGCAGGCAAGCGGGGCGCTACGAGCAGTACTTC

D: TRBD1
V: TRBV4-3
J: TRBJ1-2
size: NA
CDR3: CASSQDPGQGRGYTF
DNA: TGCGCCAGCAGCCAAGATCCGGGACAGGGGAGGGGCTACACCTTC

D: TRBD1
V: TRBV19
J: TRBJ2-7
size: NA
CDR3: CASSTGQFSYEQYF
DNA: TGTGCCAGTAGTACGGGACAGTTTTCCTACGAGCAGTACTTC

D: TRBD1
V: TRBV7-2
J: TRBJ2-5
size: NA
CDR3: CASSPGTGGQETQYF
DNA: TGTGCCAGCAGCCCTGGGACAGGGGGCCAAGAGACCCAGTACTTC

D: TRBD1
V: TRBV4-3
J: TRBJ1-6
size: NA
CDR3: CASSQLGQGPYNSPLHF
DNA: TGCGCCAGCAGCCAACTCGGACAGGGGCCTTATAATTCACCCCTCCACTTT

D: NA
V: TRBV7-9
J: TRBJ2-3
size: NA
CDR3: CASSLDRGLGTDTQYF
DNA: TGTGCCAGCAGCTTAGATAGGGGGTTAGGCACAGATACGCAGTATTTT

D: NA
V: TRBV11-2
J: TRBJ2-1
size: NA
CDR3: CASSFSLRAEQFF
DNA: TGTGCCAGCAGCTTTTCCTTGCGGGCCGAGCAGTTCTTC

D: NA
V: TRBV13
J: TRBJ1-2
size: NA
CDR3: CASSAPTTGIGDGYTF
DNA: TGTGCCAGCAGCGCCCCTACTACCGGGATTGGGGATGGCTACACCTTC

D: NA
V: TRBV3-1/TRBV3-2
J: TRBJ2-3
size: NA
CDR3: CASSRILASTDTQYF
DNA: TGTGCCAGCTCCAGGATCCTAGCGAGCACAGATACGCAGTATTTT

D: TRBD1
V: TRBV11-3
J: TRBJ1-4
size: NA
CDR3: CASSFRGRHTNEKLFF
DNA: TGTGCCAGCAGCTTCAGGGGGCGTCATACTAATGAAAAACTGTTTTTT

D: NA
V: TRBV3-1/TRBV3-2
J: TRBJ2-7
size: NA
CDR3: CASSQDRGYEQYF
DNA: TGTGCCAGCAGCCAAGACAGGGGCTACGAGCAGTACTTC

D: NA
V: TRBV12-5
J: TRBJ1-1
size: NA
CDR3: CASGLGRNTEAFF
DNA: TGTGCTAGTGGTTTGGGCAGGAACACTGAAGCTTTCTTT

D: TRBD1
V: TRBV9
J: TRBJ1-2
size: NA
CDR3: CASSDGQGYYGYTF
DNA: TGTGCCAGCAGCGACGGACAGGGCTACTATGGCTACACCTTC

D: NA
V: TRBV10-3
J: TRBJ1-1
size: NA
CDR3: CAIRLGGNTEAFF
DNA: TGTGCCATCCGTTTAGGGGGGAACACTGAAGCTTTCTTT

D: NA
V: TRBV21-1
J: TRBJ2-3
size: NA
CDR3: CASSKGQTNESTDTQYF
DNA: TGTGCCAGCAGCAAAGGGCAGACAAACGAAAGCACAGATACGCAGTATTTT

D: TRBD2
V: TRBV4-1
J: TRBJ2-1
size: NA
CDR3: CASSQDLAGGPYNEQFF
DNA: TGCGCCAGCAGCCAAGATCTTGCGGGGGGCCCCTACAATGAGCAGTTCTTC

D: NA
V: TRBV7-9
J: TRBJ1-5
size: NA
CDR3: CASSSQGGNQPQHF
DNA: TGTGCCAGCAGCTCTCAGGGTGGCAATCAGCCCCAGCATTTT

D: NA
V: TRBV28
J: TRBJ1-1
size: NA
CDR3: CASSPPPRGNTEAFF
DNA: TGTGCCAGCAGCCCTCCTCCCCGGGGGAACACTGAAGCTTTCTTT

D: NA
V: TRBV12-3/TRBV12-4
J: TRBJ2-3
size: few
CDR3: CASSRADTQYF
DNA: TGTGCCAGCAGCCGGGCAGATACGCAGTATTTT

D: NA
V: TRBV21-1
J: TRBJ2-1
size: NA
CDR3: CAILRQGAEQFF
DNA: TGTGCCATCCTCCGACAGGGGGCTGAGCAGTTCTTC

D: TRBD1
V: TRBV5-5
J: TRBJ2-7
size: NA
CDR3: CASSLAGTGYEQYF
DNA: TGTGCCAGCAGCTTGGCCGGGACAGGTTACGAGCAGTACTTC

D: NA
V: TRBV29-1
J: TRBJ2-3
size: NA
CDR3: CSVEWQGTDTQYF
DNA: TGCAGCGTTGAGTGGCAGGGGACAGATACGCAGTATTTT